These T cell receptor beta chains were read from a single sample in a study of T cells in Graves' hyperthyroidism and ophthalmopathy. Via MiXCR, TCRdb re-called the multiplex PCR reads, giving one row per CDR3 protein. The table records 400,000 to 600,000 distinct CDR3 sequences, under 25% of them present only once. Specimen: blood. These receptors were collected from a man aged 18 to 29 with Graves' hyperthyroidism. The CDR3 runs from the conserved cysteine through the conserved F or W. The D gene is left open where the match is weak. A clone size is listed for some rows: how often the clone was seen (once, few, many), or a class if it is expanded.

d_gene	v_gene	j_gene	abundance	CDR3nt	CDR3aa
.	TRBV28	TRBJ2-2	once	TGTGCCGGGCAGGGCAGTAACACCGGGGAGCTGTTTTTT	CAGQGSNTGELFF
.	TRBV6-2/TRBV6-3	TRBJ1-5	.	TGTGCCAGCTTGAGGGGCTTGCAGGCTTGGGATCAGCCCCAGCATTTT	CASLRGLQAWDQPQHF
TRBD2	TRBV29-1	TRBJ2-7	.	TGCAGCGTTGCGGGGCTAGCGGGAGTTCGCGAGCAGTACTTC	CSVAGLAGVREQYF
.	TRBV6-1	TRBJ2-5	few	TGTGCCAGCAGTGAAAGCGAGCCCCAAGAGACCCAGTACTTC	CASSESEPQETQYF
TRBD1	TRBV28	TRBJ2-7	many	TGTGCCAGCAGTCCCCCAGGGGGCGCCTACGAGCAGTACTTC	CASSPPGGAYEQYF
.	TRBV12-3/TRBV12-4	TRBJ1-5	.	TGTGCCAGCAGTGCCGGGGGCGAACGGAATCAGCCCCAGCATTTT	CASSAGGERNQPQHF
TRBD2	TRBV24-1	TRBJ2-2	.	TGTGCCACTGCGGGGGGACCGAACACCGGGGAGCTGTTTTTT	CATAGGPNTGELFF
TRBD1	TRBV29-1	TRBJ2-7	many	TGCAGCGTCGACACCGGGACAGGGAGATACTACGAGCAGTACTTC	CSVDTGTGRYYEQYF
.	TRBV3-1	TRBJ2-5	few	TGTGCCAGCAGCCAAGCGCCGCCGGGGGGCCGAGAGACCCAGTACTTC	CASSQAPPGGRETQYF
.	TRBV11-2	TRBJ2-7	many	TGTGCCAGCAGCCCAACGGCCCACGAGCAGTACTTC	CASSPTAHEQYF
.	TRBV24-1	TRBJ1-1	many	TGTGCCACCAAACGGGACGGGAACACTGAAGCTTTCTTT	CATKRDGNTEAFF
.	TRBV9	TRBJ1-2	many	TGTGCCAGCAGCGTAGAGGCGGGAGACGGCTACACCTTC	CASSVEAGDGYTF
.	TRBV6-1	TRBJ2-7	many	TGTGCCAGCACCCCAGGGACCACACCCTACGAGCAGTACTTC	CASTPGTTPYEQYF
.	TRBV5-1	TRBJ2-7	many	TGCGCCAGCAGCTTGGAGGGGAAGCCCTACGAGCAGTACTTC	CASSLEGKPYEQYF
TRBD2	TRBV5-1	TRBJ2-7	.	TGCGCCAGCAGCCGCGGGGGGGCGGAGGAGCAGTACTTC	CASSRGGAEEQYF